This T cell receptor beta chain comes out of a study of blood T cell repertoires in COVID-19. Overall study context: PBMCs, B-cell-depleted T cells, or T cells provided the cDNA or gDNA that made up the material.

The CDR3 is 17 residues long. Trimming stripped 5 bases from V and 1 base from J, with 18 bases between. CDR1 is SGHVS and CDR2 is FQNEAQ in the germline V gene. Original processing methods: Amplifying reference gene primers gave estimates of nucleated cell counts. Sequenced by immunoSEQ multiplex PCR; TCRdb stores in-frame clones only, minus some. V and J calls and clone size are those listed in that table; D and trimming were worked out from the DNA. The profile shows 150,000 to 200,000 clones, roughly 89% of them singletons. The sequence derives from a woman between 18 and 29 years old who had recovered from COVID-19. What was sequenced was peripheral blood. This chain joins TRBV7-8 and TRBJ1-3; D may be TRBD1 (6 bases). The CDR3 region is CASSPLITGMSGNTIYF. For the CDR3, the DNA is TGTGCCAGCAGCCCACTAATTACAGGGATGTCTGGAAACACCATATATTTT.